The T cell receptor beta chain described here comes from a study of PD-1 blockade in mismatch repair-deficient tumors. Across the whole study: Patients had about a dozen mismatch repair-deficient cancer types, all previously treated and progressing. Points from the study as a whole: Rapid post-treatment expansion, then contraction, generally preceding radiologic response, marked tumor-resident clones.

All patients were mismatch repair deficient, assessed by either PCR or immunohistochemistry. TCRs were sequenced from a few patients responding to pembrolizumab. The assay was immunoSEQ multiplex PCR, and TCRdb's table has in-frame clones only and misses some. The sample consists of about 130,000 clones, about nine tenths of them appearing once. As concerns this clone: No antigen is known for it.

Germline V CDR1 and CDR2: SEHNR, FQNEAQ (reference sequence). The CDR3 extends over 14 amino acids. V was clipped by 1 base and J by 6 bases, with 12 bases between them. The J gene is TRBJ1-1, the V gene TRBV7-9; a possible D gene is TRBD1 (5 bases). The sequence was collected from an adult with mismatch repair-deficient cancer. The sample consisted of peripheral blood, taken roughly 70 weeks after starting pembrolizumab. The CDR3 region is CASSLVRGVPEAFF. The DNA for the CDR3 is TGTGCCAGCAGCTTAGTTCGGGGGGTCCCTGAAGCTTTCTTT.